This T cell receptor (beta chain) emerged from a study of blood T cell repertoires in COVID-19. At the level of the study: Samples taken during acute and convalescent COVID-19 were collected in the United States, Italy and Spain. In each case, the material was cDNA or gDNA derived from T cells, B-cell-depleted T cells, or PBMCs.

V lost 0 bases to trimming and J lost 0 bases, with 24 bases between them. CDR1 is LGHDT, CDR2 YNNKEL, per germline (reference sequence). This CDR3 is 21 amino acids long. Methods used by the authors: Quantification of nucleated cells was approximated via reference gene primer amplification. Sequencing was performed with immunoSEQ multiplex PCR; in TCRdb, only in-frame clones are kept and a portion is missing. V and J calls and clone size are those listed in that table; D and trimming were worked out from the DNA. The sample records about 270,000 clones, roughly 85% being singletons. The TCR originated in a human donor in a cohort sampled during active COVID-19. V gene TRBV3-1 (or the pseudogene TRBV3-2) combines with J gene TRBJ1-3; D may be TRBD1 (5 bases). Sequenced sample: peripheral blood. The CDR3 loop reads CASSQDGGQKPYRSSGNTIYF. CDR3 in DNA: TGTGCCAGCAGCCAAGATGGTGGGCAGAAGCCTTACAGGAGCTCTGGAAACACCATATATTTT.